This TCR beta chain was captured in a study of blood T cell repertoires in COVID-19 (dated by TCRdb to 2020 to 2021). Some background on the complete study: Samples covering the acute and convalescent phases of COVID-19 were provided by collaborators in the United States, Italy and Spain. A de-identified subject ID, COVID-19 status, age in years and sex were almost always included in the sample metadata. Subjects who had been exposed to COVID-19, were actively infected with it, or had recovered from it provided the deeply sampled blood TCRbeta repertoires that made up the dataset. The material from the prospective study consisted of cDNA or gDNA derived from T cells, B-cell-depleted T cells, or PBMCs. A freely available public database, intended as a resource for researchers studying the immune response to SARS-CoV-2, is where the repertoires were released. Samples were obtained from the ongoing ImmuneRACE study (first 160 participants) and from roughly 1,300 subjects provided by 6 global collaborators. HLA class I and class II types, where available, came from metadata supplied by the sample provider rather than from assay-based typing.

Each collaborating institution followed its own protocols to collect whole blood in K2EDTA tubes. Collaborator samples were shipped for TCRbeta analysis as frozen whole blood, isolated PBMCs, or DNA extracted from either sample type. The immunoSEQ Assay, a bias-controlled multiplex PCR, was used to amplify TCRbeta CDR3 regions from genomic DNA. In the paper's pipeline: Nucleated cell counts per sample were estimated from amplification of reference gene primers within the assay. To quantify the absolute abundance of each unique TCRbeta CDR3 rearrangement, sequence reads were collapsed and filtered. For each sample, productive Simpson clonality was calculated by taking the square root of Simpson's diversity index across productive rearrangements. TCRdb provides this immuneACCESS table in a form limited to in-frame rearrangements. Some clones are lacking; in checked studies, under half of them reflect an unresolved V gene, and why the rest are absent is not known. The V and J calls and clone size come from that table; D and trimming were worked out from the DNA. The sample table lists tens of thousands of clones, around 81% of them with a count of one. Roughly 2.2% of the sample comes from the top ten.

As concerns this clone: Its cognate antigen has yet to be identified. Base-call qualities are not available, and no considerably larger clone is one nucleotide away.

General findings and caveats noted by the study authors: Clinical and demographic metadata were provided uncurated, with the amount varying by source and participant.

CDR1 and CDR2 were assigned from the germline V gene as MNHNS and SASEGT. The cysteine opens and the phenylalanine closes a CDR3 of 14 amino acids. The CDR3 DNA has 42 bases and is translated from base 1. A distance of 10 bases separates the germline ends of V and J, which lose 1 base and 4 bases respectively. The V and J segments used are TRBV6-1 and TRBJ1-2; a weak D assignment points to TRBD1 (6 bases agree). This TCR was recovered from a woman in her seventies with acute or convalescent COVID-19. The sequenced sample consisted of peripheral blood. The sequenced DNA: TGTGCCAGCAGTGAAGAGGGGGATGGCTATGGCTACACCTTC. This gives the protein CASSEEGDGYGYTF.